This T cell receptor beta chain originates from a study of blood T cells in healthy people across ages. About this clonotype: The antigen remains unidentified. This may be a read error: a much more frequent sequence differs by one nucleotide.

Study-wide points: Unsorted PBMC material precluded a definitive naive versus antigen-experienced comparison. Measured against age, TCR beta diversity per million T cells decreased in a roughly linear manner. Whereas aged donors had fewer naive CD4+ cells, long-lived donors had more of them and higher diversity.

Alongside a J-beta primer mix, a sample-barcoded 5' primer served in a second PCR lasting about 6 to 11 cycles. TCRdb reprocessed the 5' RACE reads via MiXCR and lists one record per CDR3 protein. The sample contains roughly 640,000 distinct CDR3 sequences, approximately 30% of which appear only once. Healthy individuals of Caucasian origin from Russia, aged about 6 to 95, served as donors. This CDR3 comprises 15 residues. CDR1 MNHEY and CDR2 SVGEGT come from the germline V gene. The source is a woman over 75 in good health. Sample: blood. The chain uses TRBV6-2 or TRBV6-3 and TRBJ2-1, with 7 bases aligning to TRBD2. Near its end, the DNA agrees better with TRBJ2-7, so the J call may be wrong. As DNA, the CDR3 is TGTGCCAGCAGAACGGGGGGAGGGTCCTACAATGAGCAGTACTTC. Encoded protein: CASRTGGGSYNEQYF.